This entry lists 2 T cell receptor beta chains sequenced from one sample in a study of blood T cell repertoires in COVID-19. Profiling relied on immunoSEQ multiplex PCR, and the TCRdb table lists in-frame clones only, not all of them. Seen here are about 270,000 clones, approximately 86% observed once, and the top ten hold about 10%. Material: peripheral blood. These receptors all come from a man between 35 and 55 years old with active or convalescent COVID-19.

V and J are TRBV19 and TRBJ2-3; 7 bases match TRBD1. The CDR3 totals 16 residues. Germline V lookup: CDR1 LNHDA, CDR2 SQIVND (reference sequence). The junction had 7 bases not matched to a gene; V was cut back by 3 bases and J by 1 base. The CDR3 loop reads CASSIGQDLGTDTQYF. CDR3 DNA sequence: TGTGCCAGTAGTATCGGACAGGACCTTGGCACAGATACGCAGTATTTT.

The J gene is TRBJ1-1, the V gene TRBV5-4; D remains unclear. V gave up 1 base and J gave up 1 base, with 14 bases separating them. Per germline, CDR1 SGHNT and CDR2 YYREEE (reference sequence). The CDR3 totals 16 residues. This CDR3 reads CASSLKALNWNTEAFF. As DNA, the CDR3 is TGTGCCAGCAGCTTGAAAGCATTAAACTGGAACACTGAAGCTTTCTTT.